This T cell receptor beta chain was sequenced during a study of T cells expressing NK-cell markers. About the research overall: Within the sequenced cohort of eight donors, seven exhibited HCMV seropositivity and one was seronegative. Whole-study findings and limits: There remained a lack of clarity about HCMV specificity of expanded NKG2C+ T cell clones. In a handful of donors, these clonotypes also led the CD3+CD56-NKG2C+ fraction. As a fraction of CD8+ T cells, dominant NKG2C+ clonotypes reached about 1.0-7.5% in 5 to 7 donors.

TCRdb reworked the 5' RACE reads into one entry per CDR3 protein, no DNA. The listing contains 500,000 to 700,000 distinct CDR3 sequences. On this clonotype itself: Its antigen remains unknown.

Germline loops: CDR1 MNHEY, CDR2 SMNVEV (reference sequence). CDR3 size: 14 residues. The TCR comes from a young man in good health. Specimen: blood T cells: a sorted CD56 or NKG2C T cell subset, CD4+ or CD8+ T cells, or bulk PBMC T cells (not recorded which). J is TRBJ2-7 and V is TRBV27; TCRdb's D call, TRBD2, is unchecked because there is no DNA. CDR3 in amino acids: CASRRTSGTYEQYF.